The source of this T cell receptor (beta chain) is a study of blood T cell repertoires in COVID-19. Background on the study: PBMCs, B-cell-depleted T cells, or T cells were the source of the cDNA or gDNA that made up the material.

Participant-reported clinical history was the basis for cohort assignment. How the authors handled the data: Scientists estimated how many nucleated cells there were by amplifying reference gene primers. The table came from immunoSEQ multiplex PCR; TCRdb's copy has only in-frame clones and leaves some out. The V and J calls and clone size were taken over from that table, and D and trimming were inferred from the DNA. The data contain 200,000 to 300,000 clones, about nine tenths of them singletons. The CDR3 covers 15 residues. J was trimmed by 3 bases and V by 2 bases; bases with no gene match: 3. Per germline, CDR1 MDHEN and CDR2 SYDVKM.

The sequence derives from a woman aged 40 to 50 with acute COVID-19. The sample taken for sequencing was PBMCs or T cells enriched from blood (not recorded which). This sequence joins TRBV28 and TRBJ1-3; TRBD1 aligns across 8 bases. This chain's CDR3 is CASSLATGVGNTIYF. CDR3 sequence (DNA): TGTGCCAGCAGTTTAGCGACAGGGGTTGGAAACACCATATATTTT.